This T cell receptor (beta chain) was sequenced during a study of cytomegalovirus exposure and HLA in healthy donors (dated by TCRdb to about 2017). At the level of the whole study: An earlier analysis of roughly 500 of the donors reported 250 to 300 Gb of sequence data and 100 million to 130 million unique TCR beta sequences from approximately 180 million T cells. Donor age, sex, ethnicity and CMV serostatus were compiled alongside the repertoire data. Because of strong linkage in the cohort, roughly five DR-DQ haplotypes were treated as single units for association and clustering. The T cell repertoires of around 670 subjects were profiled by immunosequencing and related to cytomegalovirus serostatus. To predict cytomegalovirus infection status, the study brought together high-throughput TCR immunosequencing, statistical association of individual TCRs with disease status, and machine learning. In a later analysis, previously published TCR beta repertoires from more than 500 donors were re-analyzed and high-resolution HLA genotyping was added so that TCR occurrence patterns could be studied. A later genetic analysis used genome-wide SNP genotypes for about 60% of the roughly 670 donors, treating that subset as a discovery cohort. Every repertoire in the discovery cohort had been generated on one and the same sequencing platform. Typing coverage varied by locus: roughly 629-630 donors for A, B, C, DRB1 and DQB1; approximately 500 for DQA1; approximately 570 for DPA1; some 470 for DPB1. Across around 400 genotyped donors of the cohort, an average of approximately 200,000 unique TCR beta nucleotide sequences per donor were sequenced, and roughly 18% of those sequences were non-productive. Of the 350 to 450 genotyped donors, about 84% fell in the genetic ancestry cluster associated with self-reported Caucasian donors. In an earlier analysis of around 540 of the donors, high-throughput TCR beta sequencing was used to judge whether each TCR beta V gene segment behaved as functional or pseudogenic. The study was designed to test whether signatures of past pathogen exposure could be identified by cataloging public T cell receptors. About 300 gigabases of sequencing data and 78 million or so unique TCR sequences were included in an early release covering about 620 HLA-typed donors. In the later analysis, no new phenotypic data were used to find candidate immune exposures; instead, reliance was placed on TCR beta sequences and their occurrence across donors. HLA typing covered class I and class II loci at four-digit resolution. Besides the first cohort of 500 to 700 subjects, a separate validation cohort made up of about 120 different subjects was used.

General findings and caveats noted by the study authors: The earlier analysis of about 600 of the donors excluded some 15 rarely observed V segments, including chromosome 9 orphons, because counts were too low. A later genetic analysis associated a missense DCLRE1C variant with V-gene and J-gene trimming of TCR beta chains, and an independent cohort replicated the association. Some IMGT-functional V segments, including TRBV6-2 and TRBV6-3, could not be distinguished by the 87-base-pair reads and were therefore excluded. At a false discovery rate of 0.05, a later analysis linked 16,951 TCR beta sequences to specific HLA alleles. Correlated functional status among segregating V segments might reflect linkage disequilibrium, but an unknown experimental factor could not be ruled out. The only immune exposure information available for the cohort was CMV serostatus. When HLA alleles, especially DR and DQ, strongly co-occurred, attributing TCR associations to individual alleles was difficult. The authors suggested that the approach could potentially be generalized to other disease states and immunological phenotypes. In a later analysis, HLA-associated TCR beta chains were found to be more clonally expanded and to have lower generation probabilities than equally common non-associated chains. Presence/absence analyses assumed roughly uniform sequencing depth across donors, an assumption that may not hold. According to a later analysis, most CMV-associated TCR beta chains appeared to be HLA-restricted, and the HLA associations seemed to be driven largely by CMV exposure. Cytomegalovirus status was reported to be diagnosed by the classifier with high specificity and sensitivity in both the original and validation cohorts. In vitro tests confirmed that three of the cytomegalovirus-associated TCR beta chains recognize cytomegalovirus antigens. The study gave a list of about 170 TCR beta chains associated with cytomegalovirus. Because HLA typing was unavailable for some donors at each locus, only the typed subset was used in association tests. Across donors, most TCR sequences were observed very rarely, whereas some public TCRs were present in many individuals. A further reported finding was that TCR beta sequences accurately predicted the HLA-A and HLA-B alleles for most subjects in the first cohort. Only TCR beta chains were sequenced in this cohort, and the absence of alpha or paired-chain data limited detectable features. A later genetic analysis reported fewer N-insertions in productive TCRs among donors in an Asian-associated ancestry cluster than the approximately 670-donor mean. In an earlier analysis of around 600 of the donors, most TCR beta V segments were observed in productive rearrangements about 87% or about 30% of the time, broadly matching IMGT annotations. According to a later analysis, parvovirus B19, influenza, CMV and Epstein-Barr virus appeared linked to several top co-occurrence clusters. A cluster of highly shared sequence variants was judged likely to represent a technical artifact of the sequencing pipeline. A later analysis found that TCR association rates varied across HLA loci, with DRB1 alleles showing the most associated TCRs and HLA-C alleles the fewest.

A note on this clone: Its target antigen remains unknown.

The method was the immunoSEQ multiplex PCR assay. A mixture of 60 forward primers for TCR Vbeta segments and 13 reverse primers for TCR Jbeta segments was used in the multiplex PCR. Amplification of the CDR3 region of rearranged TCR beta genes was performed with a multiplex PCR assay on genomic DNA. The Illumina HiSeq System was used to sequence the amplified TCR beta libraries as 87-base-pair reads. The published analysis was carried out like this. A later analysis counted some 80 million unique TCR beta chains across the 550 to 700 repertoires, and about 10 million of these chains were shared by at least two donors. To remove PCR and sequencing errors, raw reads were error-corrected and collapsed into unique sequences using a nearest-neighbor algorithm that merged closely related sequences. To assign V, D and J gene segments, CDR3 sequences were aligned to IMGT reference sequences. For a sequence to be retained, a match of at least six nucleotides was required to both a V gene segment and a J gene segment. Rearrangements were called productive when the CDR3 lacked stop codons and stayed in frame with V and J; all others were non-productive. Following IMGT convention, CDR3 was defined as the stretch from the second conserved V-encoded cysteine to the conserved J-encoded phenylalanine. The earlier analysis of roughly 590 of the donors excluded sequences that lacked an unambiguous match to a single V gene segment. In an earlier analysis of 587 of the donors, a V segment was called functional when productive rearrangements were above 56.7%, and segregating when the standard deviation between donors exceeded 5%. To diagnose cytomegalovirus status from the catalog of TCR beta chain sequences, a statistical classification framework was built. In a later analysis, TCR nucleotide sequences were compared against IMGT/GENE-DB human TR gene sequences so that V and J genes could be assigned. In a later analysis, CDR3 sequences and most-parsimonious VDJ recombination scenarios were assigned using the TCRdist pipeline. In a later analysis, each TCR beta chain was defined by its CDR3 amino acid sequence together with its V-gene family, and reads lacking a unique V-gene family were excluded. As a way to deal with suspected cross-contamination and a sequencing artifact, a later analysis dropped over 550 nucleotide sequences that were highly shared and had low generation probability. In a later analysis, a clonal expansion index was calculated for each public chain from normalized within-repertoire ranks of inferred template counts. In a later analysis, generation probabilities were computed using a VDJ recombination model fitted to out-of-frame rearrangements, and the results were checked against IGoR. In a later analysis, hypergeometric tests were used to score TCR-TCR, TCR-HLA and TCR-CMV co-occurrence, with a repertoire-size bias correction applied to TCR pairs. False discovery rates were estimated in a later analysis by permuting HLA or CMV assignments 20 times. In a later analysis, co-occurring TCRs were grouped using DBSCAN, with TCRdist sequence similarity added in when clustering inside HLA-allele-positive subsets. Repertoires with fewer than 30,000 or more than 120,000 public chains were left out of co-occurrence clustering, as were a few repertoires with anomalous nucleotide sharing. TCRdb mirrors the immuneACCESS table, restricted to in-frame sequences. Some clones are absent from its copies; in checked studies, under half trace to an unresolved V gene, and the reason for the others is unknown. V and J calls and clone size come straight from that table; D and trimming were deduced from the DNA. The sample table gives 180,000 or so clones. The ten largest clones add up to 0.7% to 0.8% of the sample.

The cohort consisted of approximately 690 healthy bone marrow donors. At the time of sampling, every cohort member was nominally healthy, though immune exposures that went unrecorded were likely present. The donor tested CMV seronegative and was one of the 352 seronegative cohort members. Every donor gave a peripheral blood sample, and the peripheral blood mononuclear cells from that sample were used for TCR beta sequencing. The Qiagen DNeasy Blood Extraction Kit was used to extract genomic DNA from the blood cell samples. The germline V gene supplies CDR1 SGDLS and CDR2 YYNGEE. From the cysteine up to the phenylalanine, the CDR3 has a length of 14 residues. This entry keeps only the CDR3 DNA: 42 bases, framed from base 1. Between the V and J ends, shortened by 0 bases and 7 bases respectively, the junction contains 13 bases.

The receptor was isolated from a boy aged 10-17 years in good health and CMV-seronegative. The chain couples TRBV9 to TRBJ1-2, with no confident D gene call. The sample was PBMCs. The CDR3 region: CASSVGIQVSGYTF. The DNA reads TGTGCCAGCAGCGTAGGTATCCAAGTGAGTGGCTACACCTTC.